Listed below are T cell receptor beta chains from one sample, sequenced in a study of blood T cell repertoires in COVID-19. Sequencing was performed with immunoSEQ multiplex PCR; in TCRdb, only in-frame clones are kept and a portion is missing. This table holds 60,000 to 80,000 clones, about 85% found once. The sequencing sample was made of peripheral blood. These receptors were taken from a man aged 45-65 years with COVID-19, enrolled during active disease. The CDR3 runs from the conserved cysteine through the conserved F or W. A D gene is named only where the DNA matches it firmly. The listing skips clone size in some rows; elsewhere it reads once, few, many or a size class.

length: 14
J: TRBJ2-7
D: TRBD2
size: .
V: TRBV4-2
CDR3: CASSPSGSSYEQYF
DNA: TGTGCCAGCAGCCCTAGCGGGAGCTCCTACGAGCAGTACTTC

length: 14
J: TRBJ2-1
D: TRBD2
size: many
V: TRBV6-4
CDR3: CASSDSREPNEQFF
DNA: TGTGCCAGCAGTGACTCGCGGGAGCCCAATGAGCAGTTCTTC

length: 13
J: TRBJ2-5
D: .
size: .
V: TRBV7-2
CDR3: CASGRPGQETQYF
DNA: TGTGCCAGCGGGCGTCCAGGGCAAGAGACCCAGTACTTC

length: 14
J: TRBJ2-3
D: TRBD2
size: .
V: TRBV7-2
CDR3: CASSLSSGRARRYF
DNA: TGTGCCAGCAGCTTATCTAGCGGGAGGGCCAGGCGATATTTT

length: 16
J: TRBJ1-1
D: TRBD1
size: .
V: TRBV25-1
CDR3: CASSEVQGAPNTEAFF
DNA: TGTGCCAGCAGTGAGGTACAGGGGGCGCCTAACACTGAAGCTTTCTTT

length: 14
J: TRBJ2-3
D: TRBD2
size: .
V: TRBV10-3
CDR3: CAIGNTGGADTQYF
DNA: TGTGCCATCGGTAATACGGGAGGTGCAGATACGCAGTATTTT

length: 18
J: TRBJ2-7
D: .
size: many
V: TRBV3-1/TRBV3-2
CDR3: CASSHKSLGQGPSYEQYF
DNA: TGTGCCAGCAGCCATAAAAGTTTAGGGCAGGGGCCCTCCTACGAGCAGTACTTC

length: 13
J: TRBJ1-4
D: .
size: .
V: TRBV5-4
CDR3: CASSLASREKLFF
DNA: TGTGCCAGCAGCTTGGCCTCGAGGGAAAAACTGTTTTTT

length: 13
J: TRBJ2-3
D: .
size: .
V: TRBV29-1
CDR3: CSGRAGATDTQYF
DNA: TGCAGCGGGAGGGCGGGTGCCACAGATACGCAGTATTTT

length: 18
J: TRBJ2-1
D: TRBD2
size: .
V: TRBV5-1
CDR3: CASSATTSGPSSYNEQFF
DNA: TGCGCCAGCAGCGCCACTACTAGCGGGCCGAGCTCCTACAATGAGCAGTTCTTC

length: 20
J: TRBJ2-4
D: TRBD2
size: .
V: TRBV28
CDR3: CASSPGLAGGPIGRKNIQYF
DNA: TGTGCCAGCAGTCCAGGACTAGCGGGAGGGCCGATAGGGCGAAAAAACATTCAGTACTTC

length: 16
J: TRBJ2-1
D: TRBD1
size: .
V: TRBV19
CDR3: CASSIMGTGRNNEQFF
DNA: TGTGCCAGTAGTATTATGGGGACAGGGCGGAACAATGAGCAGTTCTTC

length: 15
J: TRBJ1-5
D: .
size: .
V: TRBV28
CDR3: CASTRGGTGYQPQHF
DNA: TGTGCCAGCACCCGGGGGGGAACAGGGTACCAGCCCCAGCATTTT

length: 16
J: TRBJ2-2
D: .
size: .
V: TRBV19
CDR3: CASSIRGAGFTGELFF
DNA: TGTGCCAGTAGTATAAGGGGCGCTGGGTTCACCGGGGAGCTGTTTTTT

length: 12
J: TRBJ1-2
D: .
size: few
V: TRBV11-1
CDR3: CASSFGTGGYTF
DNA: TGTGCCAGCAGCTTCGGGACTGGGGGCTACACCTTC

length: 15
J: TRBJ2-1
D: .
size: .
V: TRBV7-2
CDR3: CASSLGGPQRVEQFF
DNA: TGTGCCAGCAGCTTAGGGGGGCCCCAGAGGGTTGAGCAGTTCTTC

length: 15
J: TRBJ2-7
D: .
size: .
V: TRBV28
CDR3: CASSLVSGETREQYF
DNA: TGTGCCAGCAGTTTAGTATCCGGGGAAACCCGGGAGCAGTACTTC

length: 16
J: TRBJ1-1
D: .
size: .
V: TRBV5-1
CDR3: CASSFVGGSLNTEAFF
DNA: TGCGCCAGCAGCTTTGTGGGGGGGAGTCTGAACACTGAAGCTTTCTTT

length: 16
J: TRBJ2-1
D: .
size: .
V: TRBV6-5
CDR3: CASSYSNTANSNEQFF
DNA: TGTGCCAGCAGTTACTCGAATACAGCAAACTCTAATGAGCAGTTCTTC

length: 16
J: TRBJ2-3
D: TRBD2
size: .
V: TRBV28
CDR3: CASSLRTSGNPDTQYF
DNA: TGTGCCAGCAGTTTGCGGACTAGCGGGAACCCAGATACGCAGTATTTT

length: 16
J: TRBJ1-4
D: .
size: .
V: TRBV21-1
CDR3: CASSKGTLPMDEKLFF
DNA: TGTGCCAGCAGCAAAGGGACTCTCCCGATGGATGAAAAACTGTTTTTT

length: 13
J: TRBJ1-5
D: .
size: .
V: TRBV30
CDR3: CAWSEEGAQPQHF
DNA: TGTGCCTGGAGTGAGGAAGGGGCTCAGCCCCAGCATTTT